The entry that follows covers one TCR beta chain sequence. Its antigen is currently unknown. The table came from immunoSEQ multiplex PCR; TCRdb's copy has only in-frame clones and leaves some out. Of about 980,000 clones in the sample, 76% were seen once. The data are from a study of shared clonotypes between healthy human individuals. Whole-study context: Donors consisted of two women and a few men between 18 and 49. Study-wide findings and caveats: Estimated richness values were generally larger in naive subsets than in memory subsets.

The CDR3 contains 16 residues. Looked up from germline, CDR1 is SGHRS and CDR2 is YFSETQ. The V segment lost 3 bases and the J segment 4 bases; nucleotides outside the gene matches: 10. Material for sequencing was memory CD4+ T cells sorted from blood. The subset denotes: CD45RA-negative fraction. The clonotype originates from a man between 18 and 35 years old in good health. The V gene is TRBV5-1, the J gene TRBJ2-7; 10 nucleotides align to TRBD1. CDR3 region: CASSSAPGQGLYEQYF. The CDR3 DNA reads TGCGCCAGCAGCTCTGCACCGGGACAGGGGTTATACGAGCAGTACTTC.